These T cell receptor beta chains were read from a single sample in a study of cytomegalovirus exposure and HLA in healthy donors. The data were produced by immunoSEQ multiplex PCR, yet TCRdb's version contains in-frame clones alone and is incomplete. This table has about 190,000 clones, approximately 80% appearing once. Sequenced sample: PBMCs. The receptors derive from a woman under 40 in good health and CMV-seropositive. Each CDR3 is given with its conserved first and last residue. The D gene is left open where the match is weak. Where a row states a size, it is once, few, many or the class of an expanded clone; other rows omit it.

-,TRBV28,TRBJ2-1,TRBD1,TGTGCCAGCAGTAAGGACAGGGGGCGTTACAATGAGCAGTTCTTC,CASSKDRGRYNEQFF
-,TRBV28,TRBJ2-7,-,TGTGCCAGCAGTTTACCCCGGCGGCTGGCGTACTTC,CASSLPRRLAYF
-,TRBV6-1,TRBJ2-3,TRBD2,TGTGCCAGCAAATACAGCGGGGGGGCAGATACGCAGTATTTT,CASKYSGGADTQYF
-,TRBV5-4,TRBJ1-4,-,TGTGCCAGCAGCTTGAAAACAGGCTCTGAAAAACTGTTTTTT,CASSLKTGSEKLFF
few,TRBV2,TRBJ1-5,-,TGTGCCAGCAGTGGCCGGGGGGCCATCCAGCCCCAGCATTTT,CASSGRGAIQPQHF
-,TRBV28,TRBJ1-1,-,TGTGCCAGCAAGCTTTTTGGAGGCACTGAAGCTTTCTTT,CASKLFGGTEAFF
-,TRBV28,TRBJ2-1,-,TGTGCCAGCAGTTTAAAGGGGCGCGATGAGCAGTTCTTC,CASSLKGRDEQFF
-,TRBV5-6,TRBJ2-2,TRBD1,TGTGCCAGCAGCCCAGGACAGGCCGGATACGGGGAGCTGTTTTTT,CASSPGQAGYGELFF
-,TRBV5-6,TRBJ1-2,-,TGTGCCAGCAGCCCCCCTGGAGGGTATGGCTACACCTTC,CASSPPGGYGYTF
-,TRBV9,TRBJ1-4,TRBD1,TGTGCCAGCAGCGTAGGGGCCACCGGGACAGGGGATGCAACTAATGAAAAACTGTTTTTT,CASSVGATGTGDATNEKLFF
-,TRBV14,TRBJ2-1,TRBD2,TGTGCCAGCAGCCAACTTCTTGCGCGGGGAGCGGGGGTTAACAATGAGCAGTTCTTC,CASSQLLARGAGVNNEQFF
-,TRBV18,TRBJ2-1,-,TGTGCCAGCTCTCCCGACCTTGGGCCTTACAATGAGCAGTTCTTC,CASSPDLGPYNEQFF
-,TRBV28,TRBJ2-5,-,TGTGCCAGCAGCCGAGGATCGTCGGAAGGGGGTTACCAAGAGACCCAGTACTTC,CASSRGSSEGGYQETQYF
once,TRBV2,TRBJ2-5,TRBD1,TGTGCCAGCAGTAGGGACAGGGGGAAAGAGACCCAGTACTTC,CASSRDRGKETQYF
-,TRBV4-1,TRBJ1-2,TRBD1,TGCGCCAGCAGCCAATGGGGGACAGAGGGGCAGAATGGCTACACCTTC,CASSQWGTEGQNGYTF
-,TRBV28,TRBJ2-2,TRBD1,TGTGCCAGCAGTAATTATCCGACAGGGCCTAAGGGCGGCGGGGAGCTGTTTTTT,CASSNYPTGPKGGGELFF
-,TRBV7-9,TRBJ2-7,TRBD1,TGTGCCAGCAGCCTAGGGACAGGGGGTTATGAAGAGCAGTACTTC,CASSLGTGGYEEQYF
-,TRBV27,TRBJ2-1,-,TGTGCCAGCAGTTTATCGATCGCAGGGATTAATGAGCAGTTCTTC,CASSLSIAGINEQFF
-,TRBV15,TRBJ2-3,-,TGTGCCACCAGCATGACAGGCGATACGCAGTATTTT,CATSMTGDTQYF
-,TRBV28,TRBJ2-3,TRBD2,TGTGCCACGGGGGCGGACTCGGGAGGGGAGAAAGATACGCAGTATTTT,CATGADSGGEKDTQYF
few,TRBV7-9,TRBJ2-7,TRBD1,TGTGCCAGCAGCCTAGGTGGACAGGGCCTAACCTACGAGCAGTACTTC,CASSLGGQGLTYEQYF
-,TRBV6-6,TRBJ2-7,-,TGTGCCAGCAGTTCAAATGAGGTCCTTTCCTACGAGCAGTACTTC,CASSSNEVLSYEQYF
few,TRBV12-5,TRBJ1-2,TRBD1,TGTGCTAGTGGTTTGGTACTGGACAGGCGAACTAACTATGGCTACACCTTC,CASGLVLDRRTNYGYTF
-,TRBV28,TRBJ2-7,-,TGTGCCAGCAGTATCACAGGGAGCGAGCAGTACTTC,CASSITGSEQYF
-,TRBV5-1,TRBJ2-7,-,TGCGCCAGCAGCTTGGTAAGGGAAGGGCGGGACGAGCAGTACTTC,CASSLVREGRDEQYF
-,TRBV28,TRBJ2-5,-,TGTGCCAGCAGTTCGATCACCCCGCGGTCCCAAGAGACCCAGTACTTC,CASSSITPRSQETQYF
-,TRBV5-1,TRBJ2-2,-,TGCGCCAGCAGCCCGACAAGATCCAACACCGGGGAGCTGTTTTTT,CASSPTRSNTGELFF